A single sample is the source of the 23 T cell receptor beta chains below, sequenced in a study of CD8 T cells in ankylosing spondylitis. Points from the study as a whole: A motif in TCR beta, a set of about eight highly homologous variants, appeared characteristic of ankylosing spondylitis blood.

No antigen is known for these receptors. TCRdb passed the 5' RACE reads through MiXCR, listing each CDR3 protein once. The profile shows 750,000 to 850,000 distinct CDR3 sequences, 10% to 15% of them singletons. Specimen: blood, either unsorted or a sorted T cell fraction (not recorded which). The receptor source for this set is a male donor with ankylosing spondylitis.

The chain has TRBV20-1 and TRBJ2-3; tentatively, D is TRBD2 (5 bases). V lost 5 bases, J lost 1 base, and 10 bases lay in between. Germline CDR1 DFQATT, CDR2 SNEGSKA (reference sequence). CDR3 length: 13 residues. CDR3 residues: CSAPMGGTDTQYF. The CDR3 nucleotides are TGCAGTGCTCCAATGGGAGGCACAGATACGCAGTATTTT.

Only a few counts were recorded for this clonotype. V gene TRBV29-1 combines with J gene TRBJ1-2; weak D call: TRBD1 (5 bases). Trimming cost V 4 bases and J 4 bases, with 10 bases left between them. The CDR3 length is 12 residues. Germline CDR1 and CDR2: SQVTM and ANQGSEA. CDR3 in DNA: TGCAGCGTTGCTGAGGGGCTCTATGGCTACACCTTC. Residues: CSVAEGLYGYTF.

This clonotype has more than one count but fewer than ten. The chain is built from TRBV24-1 and TRBJ1-1, with no clear D. Deletions cut 9 bases from V and 1 base from J, with 11 bases between. Germline loops: CDR1 KGHDR, CDR2 SFDVKD. The length of the CDR3 is 13 residues. CDR3 coding DNA: TGTGCCACCTCTAAGACGGGGAACACTGAAGCTTTCTTT. Translated, it gives CATSKTGNTEAFF.

V usage is TRBV7-2 and J usage is TRBJ2-1, with D possibly being TRBD2 (6 bases). Trimming left V 2 bases short and J 3 bases short, with 8 bases between. The V gene's germline CDR1 is SGHTA and CDR2 FQGNSA. This CDR3 has 14 residues. CDR3 in DNA: TGTGCCAGCAGCTTAAGCGGGTTCTACAATGAGCAGTTCTTC. Its translation is CASSLSGFYNEQFF. Filled out from reference TRBV7-2 and TRBJ2-1, the complete variable domain reads GAGVSQSPSNKVTEKGKDVELRCDPISGHTALYWYRQSLGQGLEFLIYFQGNSAPDKSGLPSDRFSAERTGGSVSTLTIQRTQQEDSAVYLCASSLSGFYNEQFFGPGTRLTVL.

The genes are TRBV10-2 and TRBJ2-1; TRBD1 might be the D (5 bases). The V end lost 4 bases, the J end lost 8 bases, and 18 bases lay between the germline ends. The CDR3 runs to 15 residues. Looked up from germline, CDR1 is WSHSY and CDR2 is SAAADI. In nucleotides, the CDR3 is TGCGCCAGCAGTGTAGGCAGGCCCTTAGGGGATGAGCAGTTCTTC. It translates to CASSVGRPLGDEQFF.

The table lists this clonotype with many counts. The V call is TRBV4-3, the J call TRBJ2-5; TRBD2 matches 8 bases. Germline CDR1 reads LGHNA; CDR2 reads YSLEER. J lost 5 bases, V lost 0 bases, and 8 bases had no gene match. This CDR3 is 16 amino acids long. The CDR3 sequence is CASSQDRAGVGETQYF. CDR3 DNA: TGCGCCAGCAGCCAAGATAGAGCGGGAGTGGGGGAGACCCAGTACTTC.

This clonotype was detected only a few times. The chain has TRBV10-3 and TRBJ1-1; D gene uncertain. From germline, CDR1 is ENHRY and CDR2 SYGVKD. Trimming shortened V by 6 bases and J by 1 base, and 12 bases separated the two germline ends. The CDR3 length is 14 residues. The CDR3 nucleotides are TGTGCCATCAGACCTTTGACGGGGAACACTGAAGCTTTCTTT. This sequence encodes CAIRPLTGNTEAFF.

This clonotype was detected only a few times. The J gene is TRBJ2-1, the V gene TRBV6-2 or TRBV6-3; 10 bases are shared with TRBD2. CDR3 length: 16 residues. Trimming at V came to 9 bases and at J to 2 bases, leaving 10 bases not matched to a gene. From germline, CDR1 is MNHEY and CDR2 SVGEGT. Here the CDR3 DNA reads TGTGCCAGTCCATTAGCGGGAGGCTATACCTACAATGAGCAGTTCTTC. Translated, it gives CASPLAGGYTYNEQFF.

This chain connects TRBV19 to TRBJ2-3, with 7 bases lining up with TRBD2. Trimming cost V 3 bases and J 5 bases; bases outside gene matches: 8. Looked up from germline, CDR1 is LNHDA and CDR2 is SQIVND (reference sequence). CDR3 size: 15 residues. CDR3 nucleotide sequence: TGTGCCAGTAGTATCGGACTAGGGGCGGGAGATACGCAGTATTTT. The encoded protein is CASSIGLGAGDTQYF.

This clonotype was seen more than once but under ten times. The chain carries TRBV18 and TRBJ2-4, with TRBD1 identical over 10 bases. Looked up from germline, CDR1 is KGHSH and CDR2 is LQKENI. The V segment lost 2 bases and the J segment 2 bases; nucleotides outside the gene matches: 3. The CDR3 is made up of 16 amino acids. CDR3 nucleotides: TGTGCCAGCTCACCAACGGGACAGGGGACCAAAAACATTCAGTACTTC. It codes for CASSPTGQGTKNIQYF.

This chain joins TRBV5-1 and TRBJ1-1; TRBD1 is a possible D gene (6 bases). V was pared by 0 bases and J by 3 bases, with 15 bases between. The CDR3 length is 16 residues. CDR1 is SGHRS, CDR2 YFSETQ, per germline. DNA of the CDR3: TGCGCCAGCAGCTTGGCCAATGGGGGGCTCGACACTGAAGCTTTCTTT. This translates into CASSLANGGLDTEAFF.

In its sample, this clonotype was seen a few times. This chain joins TRBV20-1 and TRBJ2-2; D is ambiguous. Germline assignment: CDR1 DFQATT and CDR2 SNEGSKA (reference sequence). The CDR3 runs to 14 residues. V gave up 6 bases and J gave up 7 bases, with 18 bases separating them. CDR3 DNA: TGCAGTGCCCTCCAAGGGTCAGTTCACGGGGAGCTGTTTTTT. Translation gives CSALQGSVHGELFF.

The chain joins TRBV7-2 to TRBJ2-2; 12 bases align to TRBD2. The CDR3 consists of 16 residues. The germline V gene encodes CDR1 SGHTA and CDR2 FQGNSA. V gave up 3 bases and J gave up 5 bases; unmatched junction bases: 4. DNA for the CDR3: TGTGCCAGCAGCTTCCGGACTAGCGGGAAAACCGGGGAGCTGTTTTTT. Translating gives CASSFRTSGKTGELFF.

This clonotype appeared a few times. The rearrangement links TRBV20-1 to TRBJ2-2, with 8 bases fitting TRBD2. Germline CDR1 reads DFQATT; CDR2 reads SNEGSKA (reference sequence). The CDR3 contains 18 residues. V was clipped by 3 bases and J by 2 bases; unmatched bases: 14. In DNA, the CDR3 is TGCAGTGCTAGGGGTTTTCCGTTCGCGGGAGGTAACACCGGGGAGCTGTTTTTT. Translation: CSARGFPFAGGNTGELFF.

This clonotype appeared a few times. The CDR3 nucleotides are TGTGCCAGCTGGACAGGGAGGGAGACCCAGTACTTC. Amino acid sequence: CASWTGRETQYF. The chain links TRBV2 to TRBJ2-5; 8 nucleotides agree with TRBD1. V lost 8 bases, J lost 5 bases, and 4 bases stayed unmatched. The CDR3 consists of 12 residues. Germline V gives CDR1 SNHLY, CDR2 FYNNEI.

This clonotype was seen more than once but under ten times. V and J are TRBV4-3 and TRBJ1-4, with D perhaps TRBD1 (5 bases). V was trimmed by 4 bases and J by 5 bases, leaving 11 bases between them. The CDR3 runs to 14 residues. Germline assignment: CDR1 LGHNA and CDR2 YSLEER. CDR3 in amino acids: CASSLSGGNEKLFF. In nucleotides, the CDR3 is TGCGCCAGCAGCCTTTCTGGGGGGAATGAAAAACTGTTTTTT.

The chain uses TRBV20-1 and TRBJ2-1; TRBD2 matches 10 bases. Losses at the gene ends were 0 bases for V and 4 bases for J; bases not matched to a gene: 9. This CDR3 is built from 17 residues. Looked up from germline, CDR1 is DFQATT and CDR2 is SNEGSKA (reference sequence). The CDR3 DNA sequence: TGCAGTGCTAGAGATAGTCTAGCGGGGGCTGATTACAATGAGCAGTTCTTC. Encoded protein: CSARDSLAGADYNEQFF.

The V call is TRBV4-1, the J call TRBJ2-6; D remains ambiguous. The V gene's germline CDR1 is MGHRA and CDR2 YSYEKL. V was pared by 2 bases and J by 0 bases, with 2 bases between. The length of the CDR3 is 14 residues. CDR3 DNA: TGCGCCAGCAGCCAACCCTCTGGGGCCAACGTCCTGACTTTC. As protein: CASSQPSGANVLTF.

This clonotype was seen more than once but under ten times. For the CDR3, the DNA is TGTGCCAGCAGCCTCGGACAGGGCGGCTACACCTTC. Protein: CASSLGQGGYTF. The chain recombines TRBV14 with TRBJ1-2; 8 nucleotides line up with TRBD1. J lost 8 bases, V lost 4 bases, and 3 bases had no gene match. Germline assignment: CDR1 SGHDN and CDR2 FVKESK. The length of the CDR3 is 12 residues.

This clonotype was counted a few times. This rearrangement joins TRBV20-1 to TRBJ2-7; TRBD2 matches 10 bases. CDR3 length equals 14 residues. Germline CDR1 and CDR2: DFQATT and SNEGSKA (reference sequence). J gave up 4 bases and V 4 bases, and 7 bases lay outside the gene matches. DNA of the CDR3: TGCAGTGCTACCCGGACTAGCGGCGGTTACGAGCAGTACTTC. This encodes CSATRTSGGYEQYF.

This clonotype was picked up a small number of times. The chain uses TRBV7-3 and TRBJ2-2, with 9 bases matching TRBD2. V lost 3 bases to trimming and J lost 7 bases; unmatched junction nucleotides: 6. In germline, CDR1 is SGHTA, CDR2 FQGTGA. The CDR3 spans 15 residues. The CDR3, as DNA: TGTGCCAGCAGCTTTGCGGGGGGGCCTGGCGGGGAGCTGTTTTTT. Amino acids: CASSFAGGPGGELFF.

A few counts support this clonotype. The V gene is TRBV7-2, the J gene TRBJ2-3; D may be TRBD2 (5 bases). V gave up 5 bases and J gave up 0 bases, with 9 bases separating them. Per germline, CDR1 SGHTA and CDR2 FQGNSA. There are 14 residues in the CDR3. In DNA form, the CDR3 reads TGTGCCAGCAGCCGCCAGCGGAGCACAGATACGCAGTATTTT. Amino acid sequence: CASSRQRSTDTQYF.

The chain carries TRBV20-1 and TRBJ1-1; D is perhaps TRBD1 (6 bases). This CDR3 is built from 13 residues. CDR1 DFQATT and CDR2 SNEGSKA come from the germline V gene (reference sequence). V lost 2 bases and J 7 bases, leaving 14 bases between the germline ends. CDR3 nucleotides: TGCAGTGCTAGAAGGACAGTAGGATTTGAAGCTTTCTTT. This sequence encodes CSARRTVGFEAFF.